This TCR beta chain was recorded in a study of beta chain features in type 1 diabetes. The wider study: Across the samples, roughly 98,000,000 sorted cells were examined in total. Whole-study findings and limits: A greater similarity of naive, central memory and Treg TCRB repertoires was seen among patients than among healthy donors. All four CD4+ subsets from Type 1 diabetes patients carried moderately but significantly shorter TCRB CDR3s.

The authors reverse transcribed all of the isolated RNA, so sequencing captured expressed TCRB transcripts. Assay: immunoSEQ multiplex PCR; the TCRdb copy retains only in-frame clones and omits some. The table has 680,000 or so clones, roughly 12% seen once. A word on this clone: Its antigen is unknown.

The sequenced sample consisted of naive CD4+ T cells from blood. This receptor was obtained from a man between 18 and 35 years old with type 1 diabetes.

The CDR3 DNA reads TGCGCCAGCAGCCGGACCGGGACAGGATCGACAGATACGCAGTATTTT. It translates to CASSRTGTGSTDTQYF. This sequence joins TRBV4-1 and TRBJ2-3; 8 nucleotides line up with TRBD1. Per germline, CDR1 MGHRA and CDR2 YSYEKL. The length of the CDR3 is 16 residues. The junction had 9 bases not matched to a gene; V was cut back by 4 bases and J by 3 bases.